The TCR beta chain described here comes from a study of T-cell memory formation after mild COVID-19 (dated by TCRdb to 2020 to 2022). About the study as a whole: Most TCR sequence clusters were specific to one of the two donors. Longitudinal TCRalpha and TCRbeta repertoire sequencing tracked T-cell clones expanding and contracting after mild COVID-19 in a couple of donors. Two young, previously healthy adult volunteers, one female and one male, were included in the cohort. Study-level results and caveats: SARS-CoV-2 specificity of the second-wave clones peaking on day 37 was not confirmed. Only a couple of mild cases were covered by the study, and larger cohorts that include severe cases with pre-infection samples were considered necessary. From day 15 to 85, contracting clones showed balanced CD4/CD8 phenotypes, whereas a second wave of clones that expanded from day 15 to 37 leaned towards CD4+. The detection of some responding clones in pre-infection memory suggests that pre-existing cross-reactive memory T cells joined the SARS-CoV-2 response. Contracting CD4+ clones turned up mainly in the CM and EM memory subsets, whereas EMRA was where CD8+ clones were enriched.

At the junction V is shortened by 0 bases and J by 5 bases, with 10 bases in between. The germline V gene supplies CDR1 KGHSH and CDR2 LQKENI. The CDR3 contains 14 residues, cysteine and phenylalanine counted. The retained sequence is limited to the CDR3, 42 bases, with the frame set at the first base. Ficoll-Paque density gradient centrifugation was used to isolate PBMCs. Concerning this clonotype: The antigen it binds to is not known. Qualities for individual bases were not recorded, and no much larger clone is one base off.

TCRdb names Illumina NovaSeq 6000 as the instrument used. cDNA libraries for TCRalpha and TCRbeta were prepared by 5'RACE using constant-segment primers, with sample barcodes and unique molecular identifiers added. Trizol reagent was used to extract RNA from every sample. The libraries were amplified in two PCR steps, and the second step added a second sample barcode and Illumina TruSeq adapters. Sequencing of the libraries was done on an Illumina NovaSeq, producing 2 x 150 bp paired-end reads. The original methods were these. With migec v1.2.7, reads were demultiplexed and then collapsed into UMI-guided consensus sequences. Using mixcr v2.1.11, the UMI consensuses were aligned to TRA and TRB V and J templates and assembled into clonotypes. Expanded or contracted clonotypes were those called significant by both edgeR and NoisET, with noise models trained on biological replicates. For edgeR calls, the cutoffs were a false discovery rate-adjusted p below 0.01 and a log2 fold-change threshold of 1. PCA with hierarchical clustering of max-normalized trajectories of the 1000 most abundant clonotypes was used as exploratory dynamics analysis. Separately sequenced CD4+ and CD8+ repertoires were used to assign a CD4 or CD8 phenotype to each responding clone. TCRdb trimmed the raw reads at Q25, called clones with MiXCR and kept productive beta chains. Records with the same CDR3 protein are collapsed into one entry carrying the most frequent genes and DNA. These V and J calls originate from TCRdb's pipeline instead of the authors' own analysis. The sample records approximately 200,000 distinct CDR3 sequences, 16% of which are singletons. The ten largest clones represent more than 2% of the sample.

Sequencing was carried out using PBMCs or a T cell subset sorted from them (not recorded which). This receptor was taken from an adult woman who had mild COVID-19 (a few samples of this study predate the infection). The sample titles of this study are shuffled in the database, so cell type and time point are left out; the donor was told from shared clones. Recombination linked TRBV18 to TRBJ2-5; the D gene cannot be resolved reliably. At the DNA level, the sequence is TGTGCCAGCTCACCACCGATGTACCTCGAGACCCAGTACTTC. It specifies CASSPPMYLETQYF. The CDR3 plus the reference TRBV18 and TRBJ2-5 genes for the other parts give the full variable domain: NAGVMQNPRHLVRRRGQEARLRCSPMKGHSHVYWYRQLPEEGLKFMVYLQKENIIDESGMPKERFSAEFPKEGPSILRIQQVVRGDSAAYFCASSPPMYLETQYFGPGTRLLVL.